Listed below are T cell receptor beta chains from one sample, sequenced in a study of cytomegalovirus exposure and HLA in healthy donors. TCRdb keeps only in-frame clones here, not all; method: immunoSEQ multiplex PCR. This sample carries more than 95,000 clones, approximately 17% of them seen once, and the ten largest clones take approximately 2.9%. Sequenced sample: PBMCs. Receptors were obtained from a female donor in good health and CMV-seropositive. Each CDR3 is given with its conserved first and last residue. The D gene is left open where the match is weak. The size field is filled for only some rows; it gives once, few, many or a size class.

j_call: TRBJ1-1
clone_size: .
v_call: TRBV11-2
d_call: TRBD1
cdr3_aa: CASSFDRGDTEAFF
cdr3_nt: TGTGCCAGCAGCTTCGACAGGGGGGACACTGAAGCTTTCTTT

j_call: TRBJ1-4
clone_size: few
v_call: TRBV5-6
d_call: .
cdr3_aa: CASSLAIKLTNEKLFF
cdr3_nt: TGTGCCAGCAGCTTGGCCATAAAGCTAACTAATGAAAAACTGTTTTTT

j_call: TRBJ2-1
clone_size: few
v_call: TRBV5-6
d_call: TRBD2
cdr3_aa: CASSYSLAGDGHEQFF
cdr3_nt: TGTGCCAGCAGCTATAGCCTAGCGGGAGACGGCCATGAGCAGTTCTTC

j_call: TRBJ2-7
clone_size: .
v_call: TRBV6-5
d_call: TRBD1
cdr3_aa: CASKGTGATHEQYF
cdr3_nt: TGTGCCAGCAAAGGGACAGGGGCCACCCACGAGCAGTACTTC

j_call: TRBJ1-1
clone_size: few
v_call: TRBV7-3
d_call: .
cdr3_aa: CASSSTGRSNTEAFF
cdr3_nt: TGTGCCAGCAGCAGTACAGGGCGTAGTAACACTGAAGCTTTCTTT

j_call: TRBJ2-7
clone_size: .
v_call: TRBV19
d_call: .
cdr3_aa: CASSIERDEQYF
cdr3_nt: TGTGCCAGTAGTATAGAGAGGGACGAGCAGTACTTC

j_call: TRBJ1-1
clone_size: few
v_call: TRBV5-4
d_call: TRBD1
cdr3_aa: CASSFPRGPMNTEAFF
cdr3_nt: TGTGCCAGCAGCTTTCCAAGGGGGCCTATGAACACTGAAGCTTTCTTT

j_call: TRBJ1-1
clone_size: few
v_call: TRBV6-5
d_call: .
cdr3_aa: CASSFFQGNAEAFF
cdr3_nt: TGTGCCAGCAGTTTTTTTCAGGGGAATGCTGAAGCTTTCTTT

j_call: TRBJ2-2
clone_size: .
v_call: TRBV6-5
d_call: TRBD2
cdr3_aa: CASSYSGGAGTGELFF
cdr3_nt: TGTGCCAGCAGTTACTCGGGCGGAGCGGGGACCGGGGAGCTGTTTTTT

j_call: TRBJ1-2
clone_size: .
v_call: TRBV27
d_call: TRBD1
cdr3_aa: CASSSVPGQGNYGYTF
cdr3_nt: TGTGCCAGCAGTTCCGTCCCGGGACAGGGTAACTATGGCTACACCTTC

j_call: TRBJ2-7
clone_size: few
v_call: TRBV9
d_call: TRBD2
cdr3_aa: CASSVDYGRVYEQYF
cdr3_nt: TGTGCCAGCAGCGTAGATTACGGGAGGGTCTACGAGCAGTACTTC

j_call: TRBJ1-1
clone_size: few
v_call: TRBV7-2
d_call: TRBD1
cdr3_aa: CASSLNDRGTEAFF
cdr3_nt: TGTGCCAGCAGCTTAAATGACAGGGGCACTGAAGCTTTCTTT

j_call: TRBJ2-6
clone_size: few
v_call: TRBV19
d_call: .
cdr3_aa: CAVGISGANVLTF
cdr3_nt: TGTGCCGTGGGCATCTCTGGGGCCAACGTCCTGACTTTC

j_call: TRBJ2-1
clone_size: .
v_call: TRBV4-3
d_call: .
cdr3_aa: CASSQDYARGHPYNEQFF
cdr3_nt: TGCGCCAGCAGCCAAGATTATGCGCGGGGGCACCCCTACAATGAGCAGTTCTTC

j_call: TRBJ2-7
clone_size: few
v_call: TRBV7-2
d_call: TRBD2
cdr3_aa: CASSPGIYSGGPSSYEQYF
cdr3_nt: TGTGCCAGCAGCCCGGGCATCTATAGCGGGGGGCCGAGCTCCTACGAGCAGTACTTC

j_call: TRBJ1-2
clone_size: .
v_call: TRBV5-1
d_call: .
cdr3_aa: CASSLATGSNYGYTF
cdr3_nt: TGCGCCAGCAGCTTGGCCACAGGCTCTAACTATGGCTACACCTTC

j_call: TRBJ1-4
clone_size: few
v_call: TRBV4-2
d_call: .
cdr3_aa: CASSQEGGRVNEKLFF
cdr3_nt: TGTGCCAGCAGCCAAGAAGGTGGGAGGGTTAATGAAAAACTGTTTTTT

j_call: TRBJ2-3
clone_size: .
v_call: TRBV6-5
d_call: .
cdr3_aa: CASCLWLGDTQYF
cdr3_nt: TGTGCCAGCTGCCTTTGGCTCGGGGATACGCAGTATTTT

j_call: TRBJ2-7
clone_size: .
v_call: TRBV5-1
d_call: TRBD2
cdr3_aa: CASSLGLAGTYEQYF
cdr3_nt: TGCGCCAGCAGCCTCGGACTAGCGGGGACCTACGAGCAGTACTTC

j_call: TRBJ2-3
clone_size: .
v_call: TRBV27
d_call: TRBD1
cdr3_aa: CASSRDRVTDTQYF
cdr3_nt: TGTGCCAGCAGCCGGGACAGGGTAACAGATACGCAGTATTTT

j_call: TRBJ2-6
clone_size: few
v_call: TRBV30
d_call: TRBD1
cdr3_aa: CAWGPGQGARNVLTF
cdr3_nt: TGTGCCTGGGGACCGGGACAGGGGGCGCGCAACGTCCTGACTTTC

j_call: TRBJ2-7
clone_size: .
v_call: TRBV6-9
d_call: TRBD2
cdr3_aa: CASKLRWREKINTYEQYF
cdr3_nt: TGTGCCAGCAAACTACGGTGGCGGGAGAAGATCAACACCTACGAGCAGTACTTC

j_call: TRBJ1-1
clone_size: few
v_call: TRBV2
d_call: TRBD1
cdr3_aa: CASRDRGGTEAFF
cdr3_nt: TGTGCCAGCAGAGACAGGGGTGGGACTGAAGCTTTCTTT

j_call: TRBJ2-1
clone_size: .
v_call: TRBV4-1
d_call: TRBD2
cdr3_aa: CASSQDRRWLAGEFNEQFF
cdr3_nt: TGCGCCAGCAGCCAAGATAGGAGGTGGCTAGCGGGAGAGTTCAATGAGCAGTTCTTC

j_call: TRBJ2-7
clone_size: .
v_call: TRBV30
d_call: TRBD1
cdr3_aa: CAWSPDRGYEQYF
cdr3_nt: TGTGCCTGGAGCCCTGACAGGGGCTACGAGCAGTACTTC

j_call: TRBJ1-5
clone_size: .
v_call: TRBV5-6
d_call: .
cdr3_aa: CASSFTGNQPQHF
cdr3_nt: TGTGCCAGCAGCTTCACCGGGAATCAGCCCCAGCATTTT

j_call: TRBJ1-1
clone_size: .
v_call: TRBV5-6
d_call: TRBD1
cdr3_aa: CASSFGTAPAAFF
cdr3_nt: TGTGCCAGCAGCTTTGGGACAGCACCCGCGGCTTTCTTT

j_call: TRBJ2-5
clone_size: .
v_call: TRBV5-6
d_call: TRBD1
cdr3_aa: CASSRQGELQETQYF
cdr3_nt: TGTGCCAGCAGCCGACAGGGGGAACTCCAAGAGACCCAGTACTTC

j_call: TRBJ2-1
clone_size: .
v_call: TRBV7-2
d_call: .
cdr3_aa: CASSQAHVYNEQFF
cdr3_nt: TGTGCCAGCAGCCAAGCCCACGTCTACAATGAGCAGTTCTTC

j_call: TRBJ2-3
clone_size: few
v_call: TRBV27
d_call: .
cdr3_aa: CASSLLADLASDTQYF
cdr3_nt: TGTGCCAGCAGTTTATTGGCAGATCTAGCTTCGGATACGCAGTATTTT

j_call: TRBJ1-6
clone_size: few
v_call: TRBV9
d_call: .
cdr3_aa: CASSTRDSYNSPLHF
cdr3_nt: TGTGCCAGCAGCACCCGGGACTCCTATAATTCACCCCTCCACTTT

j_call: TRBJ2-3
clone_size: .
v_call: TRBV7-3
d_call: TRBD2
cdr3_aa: CASSLSAGGVADTQYF
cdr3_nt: TGTGCCAGCAGCTTATCTGCGGGAGGCGTCGCAGATACGCAGTATTTT

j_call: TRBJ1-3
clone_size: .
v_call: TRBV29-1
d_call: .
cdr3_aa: CSVTGRGISGNTIYF
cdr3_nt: TGCAGCGTGACAGGACGGGGTATCTCTGGAAACACCATATATTTT